One sample yielded the 29 T cell receptor beta chains listed below, sequenced in a study of CD8+ T cells in alopecia areata. Cells pooled from cutaneous lymph nodes were sorted on CD4, CD8alpha, NKG2D, NKG2ACE and other markers. RNA was extracted and reverse transcribed into cDNA as the sequencing template. Clones were read by immunoSEQ multiplex PCR, and TCRdb kept only the in-frame ones, dropping some. Altogether about 300,000 clones were found in the sample, and no singletons occur. What was sequenced was CD4+ T cells sorted from a lymph node. These receptors were collected from a C3H/HeJ mouse with alopecia areata. This strain has MHC haplotype H2-k.

Points on this clone: Genes and germline come from the mouse. The sequence runs out 4 residues before the end of the CDR3; the remainder is reconstructed from the germline J gene. The chain carries TRBV13-1 and TRBJ2-2; 11 bases agree with TRBD2. The CDR3 has 15 residues. With V trimmed by 3 bases and J by 4 bases, 2 bases remained unmatched. Germline CDR1 reads NSHNY; CDR2 reads SYGAGN. CDR3 amino acids: CASSGTGGPTGQLYF. Partial CDR3 DNA: TGTGCCAGCAGTGGGACTGGGGGGCCCACCGGG.

This clone was seen a handful of times. The germline and genes are mouse ones. The observed sequence ends 4 residues before the CDR3 terminus, with the missing tail filled in from the germline J gene. Distinct nucleotide sequences in the sample also encode this CDR3. The chain couples TRBV19 to TRBJ2-1; 11 positions agree with TRBD2. This CDR3 has 15 amino acids. Germline V gene data show CDR1 as FNHDT and CDR2 as SITEND (reference sequence). V was pared by 5 bases and J by 3 bases, with 4 bases of the junction left unmatched. Incomplete CDR3 DNA: TGTGCCAGCAGACGTGGGACTGGGGGCTATGCT. The encoded protein is CASRRGTGGYA. The complete CDR3 sequence is CASRRGTGGYAEQFF.

A note on this clone: The gene symbols are mouse symbols. With the read ending 4 residues before the CDR3 end, the germline J gene is used to fill in that end. V usage is TRBV1 and J usage is TRBJ2-2; the match to TRBD2 covers 7 bases. Germline assignment: CDR1 NSQYPW and CDR2 LRSPGD (reference sequence). CDR3 size: 17 residues. The ends lost 3 bases at V and 1 base at J; junction bases unmatched: 8. The covered CDR3 bases are TGCACCTGCAGTGCGGACCTGGGGGTCGGAAACACCGGG. Translation: CTCSADLGVGNTG. The entire CDR3 is CTCSADLGVGNTGQLYF.

Remarks on this clone: Here the gene names and germline are mouse. The CDR3 extends 4 residues past the end of the read, so its final part is completed from the germline J gene. The V and J genes are TRBV19 and TRBJ2-4; 12 bases are shared with TRBD2. Germline CDR1 is FNHDT and CDR2 is SITEND (reference sequence). The CDR3 is 16 amino acids. The CDR3 region is CASTPGLGGGGNTLYF. The CDR3 DNA, read in part, is TGTGCCAGCACCCCGGGACTGGGGGGCGGTGGAAAC.

As regards this clone: Germline and genes: mouse. The read gets to within 4 residues of the CDR3 end, and the germline J gene fills in the rest. The gene calls are TRBV5 and TRBJ2-3; D may be TRBD2 (5 bases). This CDR3 spans 15 amino acids. Germline values: CDR1 LGHNA, CDR2 YNLKQL (reference sequence). With 0 bases removed from V and 0 bases from J, the gap between germline ends came to 7 bases. The DNA read from the CDR3 is TGTGCCAGCAGCCAAGATTGGACTAGTGCAGAA. It translates to CASSQDWTSAE. The whole CDR3 sequence is CASSQDWTSAETLYF.

A word on this clone: Germline and genes: mouse. The read comes to an end 4 residues before the CDR3 does, leaving the germline J gene to fill in the end. The chain uses TRBV13-1 and TRBJ2-3; weak D call: TRBD1 (6 bases). V was shortened by 0 bases and J by 2 bases, with 10 bases between the two germline ends. CDR1 is NSHNY, CDR2 SYGAGN, per germline. This CDR3 is 15 amino acids long. The CDR3 DNA, read in part, is TGTGCCAGCAGTGATGCAGGGGTAGATGCAGAA. It yields the protein CASSDAGVDAE. The full-length CDR3 reads as CASSDAGVDAETLYF.

Concerning this clone: A much larger clone differs by one base, so this may be a read error. These gene names are mouse names. The CDR3 end is not reached by the read, which stops 4 residues before it; the germline J gene fills it in. Other nucleotide sequences in the sample specify the same CDR3. The chain carries TRBV13-1 and TRBJ1-2, with D possibly matching TRBD1 (6 bases). Per germline, CDR1 NSHNY and CDR2 SYGAGN. V was trimmed by 2 bases and J by 3 bases, leaving 8 bases between them. The CDR3 spans 13 residues. The DNA read from the CDR3 is TGTGCCAGCAGTGAGGGACAACACTCC. Protein: CASSEGQHS. In full, the CDR3 is CASSEGQHSDYTF.

This clone has a handful of counts. The listed genes are named as in mouse. Sequencing ends 3 residues short of the CDR3 end; the germline J gene provides the rest. The chain is built from TRBV1 and TRBJ1-6; 10 nucleotides agree with TRBD1. TRBJ1-6 is an ORF; its function is uncertain. The V segment lost 4 bases and the J segment 5 bases; nucleotides outside the gene matches: 2. The germline CDR1 and CDR2 sequences are NSQYPW and LRSPGD (reference sequence). This CDR3 has 15 residues. This CDR3 is CTCSGTGGDNSPLYF. The DNA read from the CDR3 is TGCACCTGCAGTGGGACAGGGGGGGATAATTCGCCC.

About this clone itself: Genes and germline are mouse. The sequenced fragment ends 4 residues before the CDR3 boundary, so the rest is inferred from the germline J gene. This chain connects TRBV5 to TRBJ2-3, with TRBD2 matching 12 bases. Trimming cost V 0 bases and J 0 bases; bases outside gene matches: 7. The CDR3 consists of 19 residues. Looked up from germline, CDR1 is LGHNA and CDR2 is YNLKQL (reference sequence). The CDR3 sequence is CASSQDFGTGGSSAETLYF. CDR3 DNA, as far as it was read: TGTGCCAGCAGCCAAGATTTCGGGACTGGGGGGTCTAGTGCAGAA.

This clone was seen more than once but under ten times. Genes and germline come from the mouse. From the germline J gene comes the end of the CDR3, since the read stops 4 residues before it. V gene TRBV1 combines with J gene TRBJ1-1; 7 bases agree with TRBD1. The CDR3 consists of 14 residues. Germline assignment: CDR1 NSQYPW and CDR2 LRSPGD (reference sequence). Trimming cost V 4 bases and J 2 bases; bases outside gene matches: 4. Partial CDR3 DNA: TGCACCTGCAGTGGGGGACAGATCAACACA. Translated: CTCSGGQINT. The entire CDR3 is CTCSGGQINTEVFF.

Regarding this clone: Genes here carry mouse names. CDR3 sequence: CASSQVVDKYTEVFF. The covered CDR3 bases are TGTGCCAGCAGCCAAGTGGTGGACAAATACACA. The chain combines TRBV5 with TRBJ1-1, with D possibly TRBD1 on 5 matching bases. The read ends 4 residues before the CDR3 terminus; that terminus is restored from the germline J gene. Trimming removed 1 base from V and 3 bases from J, with 12 bases in between. The CDR3 loop spans 15 amino acids. Germline loops: CDR1 LGHNA, CDR2 YNLKQL (reference sequence).

There are a few counts of this clone. The listed genes are named as in mouse. The read falls 4 residues short of the CDR3 end, and the missing part is taken from the germline J gene. The chain combines TRBV17 with TRBJ2-7; 10 bases fit TRBD2. The CDR3 totals 13 residues. Germline values: CDR1 MNHDT, CDR2 YYDKIL. The CDR3 sequence: CASKTGGLYEQYF. CDR3 DNA, as far as it was read: TGTGCTAGCAAGACTGGGGGGCTGTAT.

This clone has just a few counts. With a much larger clone just one base away, this may be a read error. Germline and genes here are mouse. The sample has other DNA sequences that encode this CDR3 too. CDR3 DNA, as far as it was read: TGCACCTGCAGTGCTGGGGGGGCAGAC. Its protein is CTCSAGGAD. The CDR3 in its entirety is CTCSAGGADTQYF. V and J are TRBV1 and TRBJ2-5, with 9 bases fitting TRBD2. The read comes to an end 4 residues before the CDR3 does, leaving the germline J gene to fill in the end. The CDR3 is 13 residues long. CDR1 is NSQYPW and CDR2 is LRSPGD in the germline V gene (reference sequence).

With respect to this clone: Here the gene names and germline are mouse. The CDR3 end lies 4 residues beyond the end of the read and is filled in from the germline J gene. The rearrangement uses TRBV12-1 and TRBJ2-1; 7 bases agree with TRBD2. After removal of 0 bases from V and 2 bases from J, the junction contained 3 bases not matched to a gene. Germline CDR1 is SGHSN and CDR2 is HYEKVE. This CDR3 is 15 amino acids long. Incomplete CDR3 DNA: TGTGCCAGCTCTCTCTCTGGGGGTTACTATGCT. As protein: CASSLSGGYYA. From start to end, the CDR3 is CASSLSGGYYAEQFF.

This clone was seen a few times. Here the gene names and germline are mouse. The sequence runs out 4 residues before the end of the CDR3; the remainder is reconstructed from the germline J gene. Within the sample, other DNA sequences also encode this same CDR3. The V call is TRBV17, the J call TRBJ2-7, with D unresolved. The CDR3 is made up of 12 amino acids. V was pared by 1 base and J by 3 bases, with 4 bases between. Germline CDR1 and CDR2: MNHDT and YYDKIL. Here the CDR3 reads CASSRVGYEQYF. Incomplete CDR3 DNA: TGTGCTAGCAGTAGAGTAGGCTAT.

This clone has only a few counts. These gene names are mouse names. Read sequence stops 4 residues before the CDR3 end, and the germline J gene provides the missing end. The J gene is TRBJ2-3, the V gene TRBV1; 10 nucleotides align to TRBD2. J gave up 1 base and V 4 bases, and 5 bases lay outside the gene matches. The CDR3 totals 16 residues. Germline lookup yields CDR1 NSQYPW and CDR2 LRSPGD (reference sequence). CDR3 sequence reads: CTCSVRTGGRAETLYF. Incomplete CDR3 DNA: TGCACCTGCAGTGTCCGGACTGGGGGTCGTGCAGAA. Variable domain in full (rest from reference TRBV1 and TRBJ2-3): VTLLEQNPRWRLVPRGQAVNLRCILKNSQYPWMSWYQQDLQKQLQWLFTLRSPGDKEVKSLPGADYLATRVTDTELRLQVANMSQGRTLYCTCSVRTGGRAETLYFGSGTRLTVL.

With regard to this clone: Germline and genes: mouse. From the germline J gene comes the end of the CDR3, since the read stops 4 residues before it. J is TRBJ2-2 and V is TRBV5, with 9 bases matching TRBD2. The ends lost 1 base at V and 4 bases at J; junction bases unmatched: 1. CDR1 is LGHNA and CDR2 is YNLKQL in the germline V gene (reference sequence). The CDR3 contains 15 residues. CDR3 DNA (partial): TGTGCCAGCAGCCAAGGCTGGGGGGGCACCGGG. It translates to CASSQGWGGTG. The whole CDR3 protein is CASSQGWGGTGQLYF.

To note about this clone: Genes and germline come from the mouse. Sequencing ends 4 residues short of the CDR3 end; the germline J gene provides the rest. The rearrangement joins TRBV13-3 to TRBJ1-2, with D perhaps matching TRBD1 (5 bases). Germline values: CDR1 NNHDY, CDR2 SYVADS. This CDR3 has 13 amino acids. V was shortened by 5 bases and J by 0 bases, with 8 bases between the two germline ends. Here the CDR3 reads CASSLRANSDYTF. The CDR3 DNA, read in part, is TGTGCCAGCAGCCTCAGGGCAAACTCC.

In this sample, this clone turned up a few times. The gene symbols are mouse symbols. The CDR3 end falls 4 residues outside the read, so it is completed with the germline J gene. The genes are TRBV13-3 and TRBJ2-5; D possibly corresponds to TRBD1 (6 bases). This CDR3 contains 14 residues. CDR1 is NNHDY, CDR2 SYVADS, per germline. V dropped 4 bases and J dropped 1 base, with 10 bases sitting between them. CDR3 DNA (partial): TGTGCCAGCAGTCCTCAGGGGTACCAAGAC. It is translated as CASSPQGYQD. The entire CDR3 protein is CASSPQGYQDTQYF.

As for this clone: Germline and genes: mouse. The read terminates 4 residues ahead of where the CDR3 ends, so the germline J gene completes it. The V and J genes are TRBV13-1 and TRBJ2-5, with D perhaps matching TRBD1 (5 bases). The CDR3 covers 14 residues. Germline V gene lookup returns CDR1 NSHNY and CDR2 SYGAGN. The sequenced part of the CDR3 DNA is TGTGCCAGCAGTGCCTCCTCAGGGAAAGAC. Translation gives CASSASSGKD. The CDR3 reads in full as CASSASSGKDTQYF.

To note about this clone: Gene and germline names: mouse. Sequencing ends 3 residues short of the CDR3 end; the germline J gene provides the rest. The genes are TRBV13-1 and TRBJ1-6; tentative D call: TRBD1 (6 bases). TRBJ1-6 is identified as an open reading frame with a role that is uncertain. This CDR3 spans 16 amino acids. Trimming pared 2 bases from V and 4 bases from J, leaving 13 bases between. The V gene's germline CDR1 is NSHNY and CDR2 SYGAGN. This chain's CDR3 is CASSERTALYNSPLYF. The CDR3 DNA, read in part, is TGTGCCAGCAGTGAGCGGACAGCCCTATATAATTCGCCC.

Note on this clone: A much larger clone differs from this one at a single base, so this may be a read error. The genes are named according to mouse. The missing CDR3 end, 4 residues past where the read stops, is filled in from the germline J gene. The chain combines TRBV19 with TRBJ2-7; 11 bases fit TRBD2. With V trimmed by 5 bases and J by 0 bases, 4 bases remained unmatched. This CDR3 contains 15 residues. Germline CDR1 FNHDT, CDR2 SITEND (reference sequence). This chain's CDR3 is CASSPDWGGSYEQYF. The sequenced CDR3 bases are TGTGCCAGCAGCCCAGACTGGGGGGGCTCCTAT.

Concerning this clone itself: Here the gene names and germline are mouse. The sequenced CDR3 bases are TGTGCCAGCAGCCCTGACTGGGGCCCCTAT. This codes for CASSPDWGPY. The full CDR3 sequence reads CASSPDWGPYEQYF. The chain links TRBV13-1 to TRBJ2-7; the match to TRBD2 covers 8 bases. The CDR3 end lies 4 residues beyond the end of the read and is filled in from the germline J gene. This CDR3 has 14 amino acids. J gave up 2 bases and V 5 bases, and 6 bases lay outside the gene matches. Germline CDR1 reads NSHNY; CDR2 reads SYGAGN.

This clone occurred many times. Gene names and germline match the mouse. The CDR3 goes on 4 residues after the read ends, and that part is filled in from the germline J gene. V gene TRBV17 combines with J gene TRBJ2-5; TRBD2 matches at 10 bases. V lost 7 bases, J lost 2 bases, and 3 bases stayed unmatched. CDR3 size: 14 residues. CDR1 MNHDT and CDR2 YYDKIL come from the germline V gene. The sequenced CDR3 bases are TGTGCTAGCACCCGACTGGGGGGCCAAGAC. Translated, it gives CASTRLGGQD. The CDR3 in its entirety is CASTRLGGQDTQYF. Full variable domain (missing parts from reference TRBV17 and TRBJ2-5): DTTVKQNPRYKLARVGKPVNLICSQTMNHDTMYWYQKKPNQAPKLLLFYYDKILNREADTFEKFQSSRPNNSFCSLYIGSAGLEYSAMYLCASTRLGGQDTQYFGPGTRLLVL.

This clone was counted only a few times. Gene names and germline refer to mouse. The observed sequence ends 4 residues before the CDR3 terminus, with the missing tail filled in from the germline J gene. The chain couples TRBV19 to TRBJ1-2; D remains unclear. The CDR3 extends over 14 amino acids. V lost 2 bases to trimming and J lost 0 bases, with 8 bases between them. Germline loops: CDR1 FNHDT, CDR2 SITEND (reference sequence). CDR3 protein: CASSMYRTNSDYTF. The covered CDR3 bases are TGTGCCAGCAGTATGTACAGAACAAACTCC.

About this clone: Gene names are mouse gene names. The CDR3 end is not reached by the read, which stops 4 residues before it; the germline J gene fills it in. V and J are TRBV13-1 and TRBJ2-2; TRBD2 agrees at 9 bases. CDR1 and CDR2 from the germline V gene are NSHNY and SYGAGN. The CDR3 has 16 amino acids. The trim removed 0 bases at V and 3 bases at J, leaving 3 bases unmatched. CDR3 DNA, as far as it was read: TGTGCCAGCAGTGATGCTGGGGGGGGAGACACCGGG. It specifies CASSDAGGGDTG. Given in full, the CDR3 is CASSDAGGGDTGQLYF.

This clone has more than one count but fewer than ten. Mouse gene names and germline throughout. The read ends 4 residues early relative to the CDR3; the germline J gene fills the gap. This sequence joins TRBV1 and TRBJ2-5; a weak D match, TRBD1 (5 bases). The CDR3 has 14 amino acids. Germline V gene sequence: CDR1 NSQYPW, CDR2 LRSPGD (reference sequence). Partial CDR3 DNA: TGCACCTGCAGTGCAGCAGGGTGGCGAGAC. Its translation is CTCSAAGWRD. The entire CDR3 is CTCSAAGWRDTQYF.

This clone appeared a few times. Here the gene names and germline are mouse. The read ends 3 residues before the CDR3 terminus; that terminus is restored from the germline J gene. The chain is built from TRBV17 and TRBJ1-6; no clear D. TRBJ1-6 is treated as an ORF (open reading frame) with a function not yet certain. The CDR3 sequence is 15 residues long. The germline CDR1 and CDR2 sequences are MNHDT and YYDKIL. Trimming shortened V by 0 bases and J by 5 bases, and 8 bases separated the two germline ends. This CDR3 reads CASSRDHRNNSPLYF. The sequenced CDR3 bases are TGTGCTAGCAGTAGAGATCACAGAAATAATTCGCCC.

As for this clone: The gene names given are mouse names. Read coverage stops 3 residues before the CDR3 terminus; the germline J gene supplies the remainder. V is TRBV1 and J is TRBJ1-6; 8 nucleotides align to TRBD1. TRBJ1-6 counts as an open reading frame of uncertain function. The J segment lost 7 bases and the V segment lost 4 bases, leaving 3 bases of the junction unmatched. Germline V gene sequence: CDR1 NSQYPW, CDR2 LRSPGD (reference sequence). The CDR3 has 14 residues. The covered CDR3 bases are TGCACCTGCAGTGTGACAGGGGAGAATTCGCCC. This gives the protein CTCSVTGENSP. The complete CDR3 protein is CTCSVTGENSPLYF.